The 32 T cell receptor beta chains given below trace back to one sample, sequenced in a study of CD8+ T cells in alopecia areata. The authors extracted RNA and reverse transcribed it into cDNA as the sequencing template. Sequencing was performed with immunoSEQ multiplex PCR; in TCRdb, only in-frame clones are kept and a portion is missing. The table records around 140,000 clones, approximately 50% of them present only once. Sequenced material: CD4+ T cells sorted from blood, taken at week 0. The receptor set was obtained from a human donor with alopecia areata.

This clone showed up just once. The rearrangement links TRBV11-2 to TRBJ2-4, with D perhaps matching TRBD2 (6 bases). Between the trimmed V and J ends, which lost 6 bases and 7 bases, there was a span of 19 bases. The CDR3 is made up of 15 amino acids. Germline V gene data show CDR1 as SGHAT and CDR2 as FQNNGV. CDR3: CASRIAVGRLNIQYF. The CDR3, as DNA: TGTGCCAGCAGAATAGCGGTGGGGCGATTGAACATTCAGTACTTC.

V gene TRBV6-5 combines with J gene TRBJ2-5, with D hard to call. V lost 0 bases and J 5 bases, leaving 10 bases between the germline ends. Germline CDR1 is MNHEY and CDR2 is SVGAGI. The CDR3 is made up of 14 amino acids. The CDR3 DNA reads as TGTGCCAGCAGTTACTCGACGGTGGAGGAGACCCAGTACTTC. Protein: CASSYSTVEETQYF.

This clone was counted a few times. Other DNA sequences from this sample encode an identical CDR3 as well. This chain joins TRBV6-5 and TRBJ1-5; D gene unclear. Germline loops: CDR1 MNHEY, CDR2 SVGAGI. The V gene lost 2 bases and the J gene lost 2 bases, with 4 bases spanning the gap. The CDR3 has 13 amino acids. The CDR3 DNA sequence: TGTGCCAGCAGTTACGGGGGCAATCAGCCCCAGCATTTT. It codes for CASSYGGNQPQHF.

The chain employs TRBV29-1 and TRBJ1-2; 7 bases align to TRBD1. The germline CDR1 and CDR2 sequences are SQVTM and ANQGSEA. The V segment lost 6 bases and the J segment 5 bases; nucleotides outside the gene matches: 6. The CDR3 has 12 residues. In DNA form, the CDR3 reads TGCAGCGTGTCAGACAGGGTTTATGGCTACACCTTC. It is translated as CSVSDRVYGYTF.

CDR3 protein: CSVGPNQETQYF. CDR3 in DNA: TGCAGCGTCGGACCGAACCAAGAGACCCAGTACTTC. The chain uses TRBV29-1 and TRBJ2-5; no reliable D call. This CDR3 spans 12 amino acids. The V gene's germline CDR1 is SQVTM and CDR2 ANQGSEA. V lost 6 bases to trimming and J lost 0 bases, with 8 bases between them.

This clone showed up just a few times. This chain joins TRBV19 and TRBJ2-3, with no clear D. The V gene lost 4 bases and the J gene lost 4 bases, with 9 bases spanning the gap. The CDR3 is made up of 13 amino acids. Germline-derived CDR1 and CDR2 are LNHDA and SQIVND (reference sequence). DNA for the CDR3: TGTGCCAGTAGTACGGGTGGGGCAGATACGCAGTATTTT. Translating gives CASSTGGADTQYF.

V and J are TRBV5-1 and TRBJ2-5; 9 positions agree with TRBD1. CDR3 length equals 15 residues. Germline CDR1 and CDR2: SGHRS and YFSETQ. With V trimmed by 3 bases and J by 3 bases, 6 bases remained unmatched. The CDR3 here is CASSSRQGEKETQYF. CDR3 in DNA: TGCGCCAGCAGCTCGCGACAGGGGGAAAAAGAGACCCAGTACTTC.

The CDR3 DNA is TGTGCCAGCAGCTTCCGGGGACAGGGACCCTACGAGCAGTACTTC. This codes for CASSFRGQGPYEQYF. This rearrangement joins TRBV7-9 to TRBJ2-7, with 9 bases identical to TRBD1. Germline V CDR1 and CDR2: SEHNR, FQNEAQ (reference sequence). The CDR3 loop spans 15 amino acids. The trim removed 3 bases at V and 2 bases at J, leaving 5 bases unmatched.

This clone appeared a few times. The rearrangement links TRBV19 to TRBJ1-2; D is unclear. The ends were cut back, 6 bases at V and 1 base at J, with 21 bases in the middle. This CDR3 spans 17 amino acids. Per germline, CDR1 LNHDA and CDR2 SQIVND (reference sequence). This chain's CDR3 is CASRHPLRQRLNYGYTF. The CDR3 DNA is TGTGCCAGTAGACACCCATTGCGGCAACGACTTAACTATGGCTACACCTTC.

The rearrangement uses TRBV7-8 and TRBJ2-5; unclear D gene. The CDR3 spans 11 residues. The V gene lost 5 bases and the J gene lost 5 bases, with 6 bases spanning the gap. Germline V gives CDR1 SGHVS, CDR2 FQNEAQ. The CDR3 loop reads CASSIWETQYF. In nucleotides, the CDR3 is TGTGCCAGCAGCATCTGGGAGACCCAGTACTTC.

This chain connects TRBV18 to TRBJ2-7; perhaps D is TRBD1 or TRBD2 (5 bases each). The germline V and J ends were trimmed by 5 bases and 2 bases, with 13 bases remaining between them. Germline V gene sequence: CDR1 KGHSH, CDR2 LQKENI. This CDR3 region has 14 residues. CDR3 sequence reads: CASSTGAVTYEQYF. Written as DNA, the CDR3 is TGTGCCAGCTCAACCGGGGCTGTTACCTACGAGCAGTACTTC. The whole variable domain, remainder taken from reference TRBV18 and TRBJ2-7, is NAGVMQNPRHLVRRRGQEARLRCSPMKGHSHVYWYRQLPEEGLKFMVYLQKENIIDESGMPKERFSAEFPKEGPSILRIQQVVRGDSAAYFCASSTGAVTYEQYFGPGTRLTVT.

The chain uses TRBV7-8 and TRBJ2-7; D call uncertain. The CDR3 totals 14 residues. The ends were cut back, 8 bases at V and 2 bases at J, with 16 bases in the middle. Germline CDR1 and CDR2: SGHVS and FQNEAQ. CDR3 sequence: CASSLVQGPYEQYF. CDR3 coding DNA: TGTGCCAGCTCCTTAGTACAAGGCCCCTACGAGCAGTACTTC.

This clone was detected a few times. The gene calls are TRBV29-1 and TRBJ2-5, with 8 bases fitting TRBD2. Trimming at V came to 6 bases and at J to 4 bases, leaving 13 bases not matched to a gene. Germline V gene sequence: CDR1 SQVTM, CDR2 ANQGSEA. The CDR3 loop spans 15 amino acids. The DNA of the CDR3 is TGCAGCGTCGCGAAGGCCCGGGGGGGGCTAGAGACCCAGTACTTC. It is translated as CSVAKARGGLETQYF.

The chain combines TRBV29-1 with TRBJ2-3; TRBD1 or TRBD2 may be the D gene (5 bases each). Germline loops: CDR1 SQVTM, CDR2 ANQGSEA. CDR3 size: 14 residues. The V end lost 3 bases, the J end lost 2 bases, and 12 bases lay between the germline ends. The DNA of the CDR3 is TGCAGCGTTGAGGGGGAAGTCTTCACAGATACGCAGTATTTT. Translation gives CSVEGEVFTDTQYF.

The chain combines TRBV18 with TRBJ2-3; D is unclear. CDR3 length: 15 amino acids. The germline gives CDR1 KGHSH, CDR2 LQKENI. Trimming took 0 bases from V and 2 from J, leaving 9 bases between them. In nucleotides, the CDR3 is TGTGCCAGCTCACCACCGGGCCCAGACACAGATACGCAGTATTTT. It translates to CASSPPGPDTDTQYF. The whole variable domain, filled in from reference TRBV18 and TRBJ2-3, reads NAGVMQNPRHLVRRRGQEARLRCSPMKGHSHVYWYRQLPEEGLKFMVYLQKENIIDESGMPKERFSAEFPKEGPSILRIQQVVRGDSAAYFCASSPPGPDTDTQYFGPGTRLTVL.

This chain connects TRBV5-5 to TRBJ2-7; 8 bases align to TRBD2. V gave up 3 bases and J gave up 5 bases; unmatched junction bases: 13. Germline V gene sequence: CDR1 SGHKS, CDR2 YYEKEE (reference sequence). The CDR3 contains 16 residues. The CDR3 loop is CASSSNFGLAGHEQYF. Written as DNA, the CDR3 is TGTGCCAGCAGCTCAAACTTCGGACTAGCCGGTCACGAGCAGTACTTC.

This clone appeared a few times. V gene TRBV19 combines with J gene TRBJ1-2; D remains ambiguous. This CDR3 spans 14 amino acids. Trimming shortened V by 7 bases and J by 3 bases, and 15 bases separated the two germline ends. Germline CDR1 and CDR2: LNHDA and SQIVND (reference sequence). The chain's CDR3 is CASTHPGEYYGYTF. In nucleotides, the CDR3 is TGTGCCAGTACTCACCCTGGGGAATACTATGGCTACACCTTC.

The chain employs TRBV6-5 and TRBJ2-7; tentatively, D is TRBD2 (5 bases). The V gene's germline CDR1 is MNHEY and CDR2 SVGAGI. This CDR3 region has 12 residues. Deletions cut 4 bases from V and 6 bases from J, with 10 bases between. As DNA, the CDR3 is TGTGCCAGCAGTTCTACCCGGGGCGAGCAGTACTTC. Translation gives CASSSTRGEQYF.

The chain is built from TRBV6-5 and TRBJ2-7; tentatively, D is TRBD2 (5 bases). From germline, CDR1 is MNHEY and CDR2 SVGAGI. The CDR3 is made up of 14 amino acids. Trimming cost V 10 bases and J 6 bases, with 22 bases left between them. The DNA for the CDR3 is TGTGCCACCCGCCGAGGGCAGGTGTCCGCCGAGCAGTACTTC. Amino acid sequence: CATRRGQVSAEQYF.

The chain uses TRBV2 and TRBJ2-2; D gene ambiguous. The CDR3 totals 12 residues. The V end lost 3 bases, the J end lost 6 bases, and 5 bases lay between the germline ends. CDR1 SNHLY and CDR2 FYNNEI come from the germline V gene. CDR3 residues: CASSERAGELFF. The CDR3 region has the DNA TGTGCCAGCAGTGAGAGAGCCGGGGAGCTGTTTTTT.

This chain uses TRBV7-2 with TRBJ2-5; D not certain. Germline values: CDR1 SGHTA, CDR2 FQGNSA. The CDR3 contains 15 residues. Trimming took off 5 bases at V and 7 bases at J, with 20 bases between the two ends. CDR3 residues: CASSGPSEVAATQYF. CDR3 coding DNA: TGTGCCAGCAGCGGGCCGTCCGAGGTGGCAGCGACCCAGTACTTC.

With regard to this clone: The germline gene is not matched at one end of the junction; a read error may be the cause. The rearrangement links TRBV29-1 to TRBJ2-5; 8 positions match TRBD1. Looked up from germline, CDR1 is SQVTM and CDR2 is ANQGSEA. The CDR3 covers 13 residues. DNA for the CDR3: TGCAGCGTCGAAGCCGACAGGGGAGAGACCCAGTACTTC. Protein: CSVEADRGETQYF.

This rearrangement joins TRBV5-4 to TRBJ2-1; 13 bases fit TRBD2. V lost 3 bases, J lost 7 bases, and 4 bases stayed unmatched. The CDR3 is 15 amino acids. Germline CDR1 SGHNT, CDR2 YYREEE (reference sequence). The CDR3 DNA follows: TGTGCCAGCAGCTCGGGACTAGCGGGGAGGAATGAGCAGTTCTTC. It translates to CASSSGLAGRNEQFF.

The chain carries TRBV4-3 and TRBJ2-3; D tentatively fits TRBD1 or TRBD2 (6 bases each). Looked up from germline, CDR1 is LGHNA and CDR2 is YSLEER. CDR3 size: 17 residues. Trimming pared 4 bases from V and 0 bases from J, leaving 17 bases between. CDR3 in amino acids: CASSRTGTGASTDTQYF. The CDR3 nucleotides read TGCGCCAGCAGCCGCACCGGAACGGGGGCTAGCACAGATACGCAGTATTTT.

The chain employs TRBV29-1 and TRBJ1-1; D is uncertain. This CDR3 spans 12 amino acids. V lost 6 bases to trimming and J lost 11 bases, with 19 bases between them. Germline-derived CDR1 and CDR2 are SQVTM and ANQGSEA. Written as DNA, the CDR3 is TGCAGCGTCGTACAAGAGAGCATCCGGGCTTTCTTT. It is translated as CSVVQESIRAFF.

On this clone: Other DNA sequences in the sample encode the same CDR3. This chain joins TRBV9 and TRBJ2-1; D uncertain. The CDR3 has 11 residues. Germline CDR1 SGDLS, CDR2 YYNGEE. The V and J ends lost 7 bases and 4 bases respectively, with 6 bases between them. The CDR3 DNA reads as TGTGCCAGCGGGCAATACAATGAGCAGTTCTTC. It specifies CASGQYNEQFF.

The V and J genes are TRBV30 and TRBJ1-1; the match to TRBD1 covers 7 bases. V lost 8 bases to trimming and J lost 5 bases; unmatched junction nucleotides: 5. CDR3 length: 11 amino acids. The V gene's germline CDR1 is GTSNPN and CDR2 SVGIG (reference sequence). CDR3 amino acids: CAGQQGTEAFF. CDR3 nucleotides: TGTGCCGGTCAACAGGGGACTGAAGCTTTCTTT.

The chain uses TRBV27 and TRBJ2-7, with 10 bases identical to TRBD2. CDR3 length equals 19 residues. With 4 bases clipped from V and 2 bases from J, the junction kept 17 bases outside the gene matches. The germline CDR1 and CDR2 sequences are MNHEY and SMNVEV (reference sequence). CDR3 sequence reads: CASSSRKIYLSGRAYEQYF. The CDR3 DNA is TGTGCCAGCAGTTCAAGGAAAATTTACTTAAGCGGGAGGGCCTACGAGCAGTACTTC.

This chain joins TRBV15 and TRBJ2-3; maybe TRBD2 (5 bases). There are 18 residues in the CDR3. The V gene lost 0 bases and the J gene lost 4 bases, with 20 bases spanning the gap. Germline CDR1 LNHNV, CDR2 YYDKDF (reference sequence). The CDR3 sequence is CATSRDGRRGRQPDTQYF. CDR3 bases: TGTGCCACCAGCAGAGATGGTAGGAGAGGGCGTCAGCCAGATACGCAGTATTTT.

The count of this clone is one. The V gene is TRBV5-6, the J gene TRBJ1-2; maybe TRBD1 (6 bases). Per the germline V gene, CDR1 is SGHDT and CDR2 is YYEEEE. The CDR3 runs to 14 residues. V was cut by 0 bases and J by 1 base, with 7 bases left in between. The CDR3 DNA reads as TGTGCCAGCAGCTTGGGACAGGATAACTATGGCTACACCTTC. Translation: CASSLGQDNYGYTF.

CDR3 sequence reads: CASSSDRLNQPQHF. In DNA, the CDR3 is TGTGCCAGTAGTAGTGACAGACTGAATCAGCCCCAGCATTTT. The chain couples TRBV19 to TRBJ1-5; perhaps TRBD1 as D (5 bases). This CDR3 has 14 amino acids. Germline-derived CDR1 and CDR2 are LNHDA and SQIVND (reference sequence). The V end lost 4 bases, the J end lost 4 bases, and 11 bases lay between the germline ends.

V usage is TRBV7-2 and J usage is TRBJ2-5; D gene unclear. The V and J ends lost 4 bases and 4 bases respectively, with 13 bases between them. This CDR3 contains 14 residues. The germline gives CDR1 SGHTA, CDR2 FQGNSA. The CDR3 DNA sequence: TGTGCCAGCAGCTCCCGCGGCCCGGGAGAGACCCAGTACTTC. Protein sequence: CASSSRGPGETQYF. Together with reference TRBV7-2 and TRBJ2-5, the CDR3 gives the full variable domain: GAGVSQSPSNKVTEKGKDVELRCDPISGHTALYWYRQSLGQGLEFLIYFQGNSAPDKSGLPSDRFSAERTGGSVSTLTIQRTQQEDSAVYLCASSSRGPGETQYFGPGTRLLVL.